This entry lists 13 T cell receptor beta chains sequenced from one sample in a study of graft-versus-host responses after intestinal transplantation. Using immunoSEQ multiplex PCR, the repertoire was profiled, and TCRdb retains in-frame clones only, with some absent. The sample has under 20,000 clones, about nine tenths seen once; the top ten hold approximately 48%. Sequences were derived from bone marrow, sampled about 130 days after transplant. Receptors originate from a human patient who received an intestinal transplant, so some T cells may come from the graft donor.

The chain combines TRBV4-1 with TRBJ2-7; D remains unclear. Germline lookup yields CDR1 MGHRA and CDR2 YSYEKL. Trimming shortened V by 2 bases and J by 0 bases, and 11 bases separated the two germline ends. CDR3 length: 15 amino acids. CDR3 residues: CASSQLKDSSYEQYF. The CDR3 DNA sequence: TGCGCCAGCAGCCAACTCAAGGATAGCTCCTACGAGCAGTACTTC.

V and J are TRBV19 and TRBJ1-3; D gene unclear. This CDR3 contains 15 residues. Germline loops: CDR1 LNHDA, CDR2 SQIVND (reference sequence). The ends were cut back, 0 bases at V and 4 bases at J, with 10 bases in the middle. CDR3 region: CASSIDPAEGNTIYF. The CDR3 coding sequence is TGTGCCAGTAGTATAGATCCCGCAGAAGGAAACACCATATATTTT.

The CDR3 region is CASSLNRLQGRGDTQYF. The CDR3 DNA sequence: TGTGCCAGCAGTTTGAACCGACTACAGGGGCGGGGAGATACGCAGTATTTT. The chain combines TRBV27 with TRBJ2-3; tentative D call: TRBD1 (7 bases). The CDR3 sequence is 17 residues long. The V end was cut by 3 bases, the J end by 5 bases, with 21 bases between. Germline CDR1 reads MNHEY; CDR2 reads SMNVEV (reference sequence).

V is TRBV10-3 and J is TRBJ1-2, with 8 bases identical to TRBD1. V dropped 4 bases and J dropped 6; count of bases not matched to a gene: 10. The CDR3 consists of 15 residues. Germline V CDR1 and CDR2: ENHRY, SYGVKD. The CDR3 bases are TGTGCCATCAGTGTCAATGGACAGGGAACGAATGGCTACACCTTC. Residues: CAISVNGQGTNGYTF.

The rearrangement uses TRBV25-1 and TRBJ2-3, with 7 bases aligning to TRBD2. V trimming: 3 bases; J trimming: 5 bases; junction bases outside the gene matches: 11. Germline V gene sequence: CDR1 MGHDK, CDR2 SYGVNS. The CDR3 extends over 16 amino acids. This chain's CDR3 is CASSEGGGPHRDTQYF. DNA for the CDR3: TGTGCCAGCAGTGAGGGGGGAGGGCCCCACCGAGATACGCAGTATTTT.

This clone was counted a few times. This sequence joins TRBV5-6 and TRBJ2-2; D unresolved. Germline CDR1 is SGHDT and CDR2 is YYEEEE. Between the trimmed V and J ends, which lost 0 bases and 6 bases, there was a span of 6 bases. CDR3 length: 13 residues. CDR3 in DNA: TGTGCCAGCAGCTTGGGATCCCCCGGGGAGCTGTTTTTT. It encodes CASSLGSPGELFF.

V gene TRBV30 combines with J gene TRBJ2-1; TRBD1 matches at 9 bases. CDR1 is GTSNPN and CDR2 is SVGIG in the germline V gene (reference sequence). Trimming removed 0 bases from V and 6 bases from J; junction bases left unmatched: 3. CDR3 size: 14 residues. The CDR3 reads CAWSVGTGINEQFF. The DNA for the CDR3 is TGTGCCTGGAGTGTAGGGACAGGGATCAATGAGCAGTTCTTC.

A few counts support this clone. A single base is all that separates this from a far larger clone, so a read error is likely. The chain combines TRBV6-4 with TRBJ2-7; 13 bases match TRBD2. Germline values: CDR1 MRHNA, CDR2 SNTAGT. CDR3 length: 16 residues. The CDR3 DNA reads TGTGGCAGCAGTGCTGGGGGACTAGCGGGAACCTACGAGCAGTACTTC. The encoded protein is CGSSAGGLAGTYEQYF.

The rearrangement links TRBV21-1 to TRBJ2-5. TRBV21-1 is classified as a pseudogene. This CDR3 is built from 16 residues. CDR3 in amino acids: CASRQKGYTFSETQYF. CDR3 in DNA: TGTGCCAGCAGACAAAAGGGCTACACTTTCTCTGAGACCCAGTACTTC.

This sequence joins TRBV29-1 and TRBJ2-3, with D unresolved. The CDR3 loop spans 15 amino acids. Trimming removed 2 bases from V and 3 bases from J, with 15 bases in between. Germline CDR1 and CDR2: SQVTM and ANQGSEA. The CDR3 loop is CSVETGRLGTDTQYF. The CDR3 region has the DNA TGCAGCGTTGAAACCGGTAGACTTGGGACAGATACGCAGTATTTT.

The chain couples TRBV2 to TRBJ2-5, with 7 bases that match TRBD2. V was pared by 5 bases and J by 11 bases, with 17 bases of the junction left unmatched. The CDR3 consists of 15 residues. Germline V gene data show CDR1 as SNHLY and CDR2 as FYNNEI. In nucleotides, the CDR3 is TGTGCCAGCAGTATCGCGGGCCCAAACGGGGGGAAGCAGTACTTC. Amino acids: CASSIAGPNGGKQYF.

The sample holds one count of this clone. The chain combines TRBV19 with TRBJ2-2; D call uncertain. CDR1 LNHDA and CDR2 SQIVND come from the germline V gene (reference sequence). With 10 bases removed from V and 7 bases from J, the gap between germline ends came to 7 bases. This CDR3 is 10 amino acids long. CDR3 in DNA: TGTGCCACCTCAGGCGGGGAGCTGTTTTTT. Translating it yields CATSGGELFF. Full variable domain (rest looked up from reference TRBV19 and TRBJ2-2): DGGITQSPKYLFRKEGQNVTLSCEQNLNHDAMYWYRQDPGQGLRLIYYSQIVNDFQKGDIAEGYSVSREKKESFPLTVTSAQKNPTAFYLCATSGGELFFGEGSRLTVL.

The chain recombines TRBV27 with TRBJ2-6; D is uncertain. V shed 0 bases and J shed 2 bases, with 2 bases lying between them. The germline V gene has CDR1 MNHEY and CDR2 SMNVEV (reference sequence). CDR3 length: 14 amino acids. The CDR3: CASSLSAGANVLTF. DNA of the CDR3: TGTGCCAGCAGTTTATCCGCTGGGGCCAACGTCCTGACTTTC.